A single sample is the source of the 18 T cell receptor beta chains below, sequenced in a study of blood T cells in healthy people across ages. The use of a sample-barcoded 5' primer and a J-beta primer mix characterized a second PCR of about 7 to 12 cycles. TCRdb re-derived calls from the 5' RACE reads in MiXCR, one entry per CDR3 protein. The data contain about 770,000 distinct CDR3 sequences, under 45% of them singletons. The sequenced sample was blood. The source of these receptors is a man aged 55-75 years in good health.

The V and J genes are TRBV5-5 and TRBJ2-2; the D is unclear. Between the trimmed V and J ends, which lost 0 bases and 4 bases, there was a span of 7 bases. Germline CDR1 reads SGHKS; CDR2 reads YYEKEE (reference sequence). The CDR3 consists of 14 residues. The CDR3 coding sequence is TGTGCCAGCAGCTTGGAGGGTTCCACCGGGGAGCTGTTTTTT. Amino acids: CASSLEGSTGELFF. Looking up the rest from reference TRBV5-5 and TRBJ2-2 gives the full variable domain: DAGVTQSPTHLIKTRGQQVTLRCSPISGHKSVSWYQQVLGQGPQFIFQYYEKEERGRGNFPDRFSARQFPNYSSELNVNALLLGDSALYLCASSLEGSTGELFFGEGSRLTVL.

A remark on this clonotype: It may be a read error: a sequence one base away is much more abundant. The V call is TRBV10-3, the J call TRBJ2-7; maybe TRBD2 (6 bases). The ends were cut back, 8 bases at V and 5 bases at J, with 16 bases in the middle. The CDR3 has 13 amino acids. Looked up from germline, CDR1 is ENHRY and CDR2 is SYGVKD. The DNA for the CDR3 is TGTGCCATCGCCTCCCGGGACTCGAACGAGCAGTACTTC. It translates to CAIASRDSNEQYF.

The chain is built from TRBV7-9 and TRBJ1-4; D may be TRBD1 (6 bases). V gave up 6 bases and J gave up 8 bases, with 13 bases separating them. The CDR3 runs to 13 residues. Germline-derived CDR1 and CDR2 are SEHNR and FQNEAQ (reference sequence). The CDR3 sequence is CASRNGTLEKLFF. The CDR3 nucleotides are TGTGCCAGCAGAAACGGGACATTGGAAAAACTGTTTTTT.

The chain carries TRBV20-1 and TRBJ1-1, with TRBD1 identical over 8 bases. Germline V gene lookup returns CDR1 DFQATT and CDR2 SNEGSKA (reference sequence). The CDR3 runs 19 residues. Losses at the gene ends were 3 bases for V and 0 bases for J; bases not matched to a gene: 18. CDR3 nucleotides: TGCAGTGCTAGGGGGCCTCCCCGGGACAGGTCCCTCATGAACACTGAAGCTTTCTTT. Its protein product is CSARGPPRDRSLMNTEAFF.

V is TRBV9 and J is TRBJ1-1; D uncertain. V lost 0 bases and J lost 7, with 13 bases in between. This CDR3 contains 14 residues. The germline V gene has CDR1 SGDLS and CDR2 YYNGEE. DNA for the CDR3: TGTGCCAGCAGCGTAGCAGGCTCCCCAAATGAAGCTTTCTTT. It codes for CASSVAGSPNEAFF.

As to this clonotype: A much larger clone lies a single base off, so this may be a read error. The chain carries TRBV13 and TRBJ2-1; unclear D gene. Germline CDR1 PRHDT, CDR2 FYEKMQ (reference sequence). The CDR3 sequence is 14 residues long. The CDR3 region is CASSVGQRADEQFF. The CDR3 DNA reads TGTGCCAGCAGCGTAGGTCAGCGTGCGGATGAGCAGTTCTTC.

This clonotype was recorded a few times. The CDR3 reads CASRNTGVINEQYF. The CDR3 DNA is TGCGCCAGCAGGAACACAGGGGTCATAAATGAGCAGTACTTC. This chain links TRBV5-1 with TRBJ2-7; 7 nucleotides agree with TRBD1. J gave up 7 bases and V 5 bases, and 12 bases lay outside the gene matches. The CDR3 is 14 amino acids. Germline loops: CDR1 SGHRS, CDR2 YFSETQ.

J is TRBJ1-6 and V is TRBV20-1; a possible D gene is TRBD1 (6 bases). V was shortened by 2 bases and J by 8 bases, with 10 bases between the two germline ends. The CDR3 has 13 residues. Germline assignment: CDR1 DFQATT and CDR2 SNEGSKA (reference sequence). The DNA of the CDR3 is TGCAGTGCTAGAAACTCAGGGGATTCACCCCTCCACTTT. This codes for CSARNSGDSPLHF.

The chain couples TRBV15 to TRBJ2-7; TRBD1 matches 7 bases. The V gene end was trimmed by 0 bases and the J gene end by 9 bases; junction bases not matched to a gene: 11. Germline values: CDR1 LNHNV, CDR2 YYDKDF (reference sequence). CDR3 length: 15 amino acids. CDR3 nucleotides: TGTGCCACCAGCAGAGATTCCGAGACAGGGACCCTGCAGTACTTC. Amino acids: CATSRDSETGTLQYF.

The chain is built from TRBV25-1 and TRBJ1-2, with no clear D. This CDR3 is 18 amino acids long. Trimming pared 1 base from V and 2 bases from J, leaving 20 bases between. Germline CDR1 reads MGHDK; CDR2 reads SYGVNS. The CDR3 DNA reads as TGTGCCAGCAGTGAATCTGAGAGTAGGTCACAAACGAACTATGGCTACACCTTC. As protein: CASSESESRSQTNYGYTF.

There are a few counts of this clonotype. The CDR3 bases are TGCGCCAGCAGCTTGTCTAGCGAAGAAGATACGCAGTATTTT. As protein: CASSLSSEEDTQYF. J is TRBJ2-3 and V is TRBV5-1; maybe TRBD2 (6 bases). Germline loops: CDR1 SGHRS, CDR2 YFSETQ. The CDR3 length is 14 residues. The germline V and J ends were trimmed by 1 base and 5 bases, with 11 bases remaining between them.

V usage is TRBV29-1 and J usage is TRBJ2-5; a weak D match, TRBD2 (6 bases). V was shortened by 6 bases and J by 1 base, with 12 bases between the two germline ends. Germline CDR1 reads SQVTM; CDR2 reads ANQGSEA. This CDR3 has 13 residues. CDR3 in amino acids: CSVRAGLQETQYF. DNA of the CDR3: TGCAGCGTGCGGGCGGGGCTCCAAGAGACCCAGTACTTC.

The chain recombines TRBV21-1 with TRBJ1-5. TRBV21-1 is shown as a pseudogene. CDR3 length: 13 residues. The CDR3 DNA reads TGTGCCAGCACCATCGGGTCCAATCAGCCCCAGCATTTT. Its protein product is CASTIGSNQPQHF.

The rearrangement links TRBV28 to TRBJ2-7; a weak D match, TRBD1 (5 bases). Germline V gives CDR1 MDHEN, CDR2 SYDVKM. This CDR3 comprises 14 residues. Trimming cost V 8 bases and J 4 bases, with 18 bases left between them. The CDR3 protein is CASLGELYGYEQYF. CDR3 DNA: TGTGCCAGCCTAGGGGAATTATATGGTTACGAGCAGTACTTC. Using reference TRBV28 and TRBJ2-7 for the parts outside the CDR3, the full variable domain is DVKVTQSSRYLVKRTGEKVFLECVQDMDHENMFWYRQDPGLGLRLIYFSYDVKMKEKGDIPEGYSVSREKKERFSLILESASTNQTSMYLCASLGELYGYEQYFGPGTRLTVT.

This clonotype was recorded at least ten times. V is TRBV12-3 or TRBV12-4 and J is TRBJ1-2; D not certain. The CDR3 is 13 amino acids. Trimming removed 4 bases at V and 6 bases at J, with 12 bases between. The CDR3 loop reads CASSSTGRHGYTF. CDR3 bases: TGTGCCAGCAGTTCCACCGGGCGACATGGCTACACCTTC.

V is TRBV20-1 and J is TRBJ2-2; a weak D match, TRBD2 (6 bases). This CDR3 spans 14 amino acids. The germline gives CDR1 DFQATT, CDR2 SNEGSKA (reference sequence). V gave up 3 bases and J gave up 2 bases, with 10 bases separating them. The CDR3 is CSASGGENTGELFF. The CDR3 nucleotides read TGCAGTGCTAGCGGGGGTGAAAACACCGGGGAGCTGTTTTTT.

This clonotype has a handful of counts. This chain uses TRBV7-8 with TRBJ2-5, with TRBD2 identical over 8 bases. V lost 1 base and J lost 2; bases outside the gene matches: 9. The germline V gene encodes CDR1 SGHVS and CDR2 FQNEAQ. The CDR3 spans 17 residues. CDR3 amino acids: CASSLVTGLEGQETQYF. DNA for the CDR3: TGTGCCAGCAGCTTAGTTACGGGACTAGAGGGGCAAGAGACCCAGTACTTC.

V gene TRBV5-6 combines with J gene TRBJ2-5; D might be TRBD1 (6 bases). Germline V gene data show CDR1 as SGHDT and CDR2 as YYEEEE. V was cut by 6 bases and J by 5 bases, with 14 bases left in between. This CDR3 contains 13 residues. For the CDR3, the DNA is TGTGCCAGCATCCAGGGGAGAGGGGAGACCCAGTACTTC. Protein: CASIQGRGETQYF.